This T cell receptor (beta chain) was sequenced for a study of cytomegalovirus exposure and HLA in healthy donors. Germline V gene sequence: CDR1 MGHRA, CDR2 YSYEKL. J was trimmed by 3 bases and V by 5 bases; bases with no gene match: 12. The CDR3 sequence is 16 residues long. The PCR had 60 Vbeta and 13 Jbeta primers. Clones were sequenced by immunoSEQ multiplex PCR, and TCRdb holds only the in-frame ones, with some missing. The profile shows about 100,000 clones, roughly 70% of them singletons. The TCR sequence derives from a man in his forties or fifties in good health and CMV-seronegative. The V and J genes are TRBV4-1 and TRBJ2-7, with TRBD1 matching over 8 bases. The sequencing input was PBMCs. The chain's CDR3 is CASSSLDRGLLYEQYF. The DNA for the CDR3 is TGCGCCAGCAGCTCTCTAGACAGGGGCCTTCTCTACGAGCAGTACTTC.